Below, 19 T cell receptor beta chains from the same sample are listed, as sequenced in a study of patients and donors after allogeneic stem cell transplantation. TCRdb re-called the RT-PCR reads through MiXCR, storing one row per CDR3 protein. The sample shows about 11,000 distinct CDR3 sequences, approximately 22% of them seen only once. What was sequenced was blood, either unsorted or a sorted T cell fraction (not recorded which). The source of these receptors is a human donor who was either an allogeneic HSCT recipient or a stem cell or donor lymphocyte infusion donor (not recorded which). It is not recorded whose cells these are; they may come from a transplant donor.

This clonotype was counted only a few times. V and J are TRBV7-9 and TRBJ1-4; possibly TRBD1 for D (5 bases). Trimming cost V 11 bases and J 8 bases, with 21 bases left between them. Germline CDR1 and CDR2: SEHNR and FQNEAQ (reference sequence). The CDR3 has 14 amino acids. DNA of the CDR3: TGTGCCCCCGAGGAATGGCAGGGCGGAGAAAAACTGTTTTTT. Translating it yields CAPEEWQGGEKLFF.

The chain couples TRBV5-1 to TRBJ2-3; 7 bases agree with TRBD2. CDR1 and CDR2 (germline): SGHRS, YFSETQ. CDR3 size: 16 residues. V was pared by 4 bases and J by 1 base, with 9 bases of the junction left unmatched. The CDR3 bases are TGCGCCAGCAGCCCCTTGGGGAGCGGGGGCACAGATACGCAGTATTTT. Translating it yields CASSPLGSGGTDTQYF.

The rearrangement links TRBV20-1 to TRBJ1-6; 8 bases match TRBD1. The length of the CDR3 is 15 residues. Trimming cost V 0 bases and J 10 bases; bases outside gene matches: 8. CDR1 DFQATT and CDR2 SNEGSKA come from the germline V gene (reference sequence). CDR3: CSARDGTGGNSPLHF. CDR3 coding DNA: TGCAGTGCTAGAGATGGGACAGGAGGGAACTCACCCCTCCACTTT.

The chain links TRBV3-1 to TRBJ2-5; D is uncertain. The CDR3 is 15 residues long. Germline V gene sequence: CDR1 LGHDT, CDR2 YNNKEL (reference sequence). Trimming removed 0 bases from V and 5 bases from J, with 13 bases in between. The chain's CDR3 is CASSQDVGLKETQYF. The CDR3, as DNA: TGTGCCAGCAGCCAAGATGTCGGCCTTAAGGAGACCCAGTACTTC.

This clonotype appeared many times. The chain is built from TRBV10-3 and TRBJ1-2; 8 bases are a match to TRBD1. The CDR3 covers 16 residues. Trimming at V came to 4 bases and at J to 1 base, leaving 8 bases not matched to a gene. Germline assignment: CDR1 ENHRY and CDR2 SYGVKD. Here the CDR3 reads CAISGAGGQNNYGYTF. In DNA, the CDR3 is TGTGCCATCAGTGGGGCAGGGGGCCAGAATAACTATGGCTACACCTTC.

V gene TRBV6-1 combines with J gene TRBJ1-6, with 8 bases matching TRBD1. CDR3 length: 14 amino acids. CDR1 MNHNS and CDR2 SASEGT come from the germline V gene. Trimming at V came to 7 bases and at J to 8 bases, leaving 7 bases not matched to a gene. The CDR3 loop reads CASTLDRADSPLHF. The CDR3, as DNA: TGTGCCAGCACCTTGGACAGGGCGGATTCACCCCTCCACTTT.

This clonotype has a handful of counts. This rearrangement joins TRBV7-2 to TRBJ1-2, with D unclear. Germline V gene sequence: CDR1 SGHTA, CDR2 FQGNSA. Trimming cost V 1 base and J 1 base, with 4 bases left between them. This CDR3 has 13 amino acids. CDR3 DNA: TGTGCCAGCAGCTTAGACAGTAACTATGGCTACACCTTC. Residues: CASSLDSNYGYTF.

In its sample, this clonotype was seen a few times. CDR3 sequence (DNA): TGCGCCAGCAGCTTTGGACAGGGGGCGACAGATACGCAGTATTTT. This gives the protein CASSFGQGATDTQYF. The chain uses TRBV5-1 and TRBJ2-3; 11 bases fit TRBD1. This CDR3 region has 15 residues. With V trimmed by 2 bases and J by 3 bases, 2 bases remained unmatched. The V gene's germline CDR1 is SGHRS and CDR2 YFSETQ.

This chain uses TRBV3-1 with TRBJ2-5; TRBD1 aligns across 9 bases. J gave up 5 bases and V 5 bases, and 6 bases lay outside the gene matches. The CDR3 totals 14 residues. Germline V gene data show CDR1 as LGHDT and CDR2 as YNNKEL (reference sequence). The CDR3 here is CASSSGQGWETQYF. CDR3 nucleotides: TGTGCCAGCAGCTCAGGACAGGGGTGGGAGACCCAGTACTTC.

This clonotype was seen only a few times. The chain links TRBV29-1 to TRBJ1-1; D not certain. V gave up 6 bases and J gave up 7 bases, with 12 bases separating them. Germline CDR1 and CDR2: SQVTM and ANQGSEA. The CDR3 runs 11 residues. The CDR3 is CSVSDGSEAFF. CDR3 in DNA: TGCAGCGTGAGCGACGGAAGTGAAGCTTTCTTT.

The genes are TRBV7-6 and TRBJ1-1; D unclear. This CDR3 region has 15 residues. The germline V gene has CDR1 SGHVS and CDR2 FNYEAQ. Trimming shortened V by 5 bases and J by 3 bases, and 16 bases separated the two germline ends. CDR3 coding DNA: TGTGCCAGCAGCGCAGCTTATCTTGGGGACACTGAAGCTTTCTTT. Protein product: CASSAAYLGDTEAFF. Full variable domain (missing parts from reference TRBV7-6 and TRBJ1-1): GAGVSQSPRYKVTKRGQDVALRCDPISGHVSLYWYRQALGQGPEFLTYFNYEAQQDKSGLPNDRFSAERPEGSISTLTIQRTEQRDSAMYRCASSAAYLGDTEAFFGQGTRLTVV.

This clonotype appeared many times. The V call is TRBV5-6, the J call TRBJ2-1; 11 nucleotides agree with TRBD2. The CDR3 loop spans 15 amino acids. Germline values: CDR1 SGHDT, CDR2 YYEEEE. Trimming at V came to 4 bases and at J to 6 bases, leaving 6 bases not matched to a gene. CDR3 amino acids: CASSSTSGGFNEQFF. The CDR3 nucleotides are TGTGCCAGCAGCAGCACTAGCGGGGGTTTCAATGAGCAGTTCTTC.

This clonotype was observed at least ten times. The J gene is TRBJ2-5, the V gene TRBV5-1; the D gene could be TRBD1 or TRBD2 (5 bases each). The CDR3 sequence is 16 residues long. Germline CDR1 is SGHRS and CDR2 is YFSETQ. Deletions cut 4 bases from V and 5 bases from J, with 21 bases between. Here the CDR3 DNA reads TGCGCCAGCAGCGACACCGGGACCCCATTGAGGGAGACCCAGTACTTC. Translating it yields CASSDTGTPLRETQYF.

This clonotype was seen many times. The rearrangement links TRBV5-6 to TRBJ2-2, with a tentative D call TRBD2 (6 bases). The CDR3 totals 15 residues. The germline V gene has CDR1 SGHDT and CDR2 YYEEEE. V lost 3 bases and J 3 bases, leaving 12 bases between the germline ends. The CDR3: CASSSQGGDTGELFF. For the CDR3, the DNA is TGTGCCAGCAGCTCCCAAGGCGGGGACACCGGGGAGCTGTTTTTT.

Many counts were recorded for this clonotype. V gene TRBV3-1 combines with J gene TRBJ2-1, with D perhaps TRBD1 or TRBD2 (5 bases each). V was trimmed by 1 base and J by 0 bases, leaving 10 bases between them. The germline V gene has CDR1 LGHDT and CDR2 YNNKEL (reference sequence). CDR3 length: 16 residues. The chain's CDR3 is CASSQGWGNSYNEQFF. CDR3 nucleotide sequence: TGTGCCAGCAGCCAAGGTTGGGGGAACTCCTACAATGAGCAGTTCTTC.

The CDR3 region has the DNA TGTGCCAGCAGTGAGGGCAGGGATAATGAGCAGTTCTTC. Encoded protein: CASSEGRDNEQFF. The chain links TRBV6-1 to TRBJ2-1; possible D gene TRBD1, 5 bases. From germline, CDR1 is MNHNS and CDR2 SASEGT. This CDR3 has 13 amino acids. Deletions cut 3 bases from V and 7 bases from J, with 10 bases between.

This clonotype was seen repeatedly, ten times or more. The chain couples TRBV2 to TRBJ1-3; D gene ambiguous. Germline CDR1 SNHLY, CDR2 FYNNEI. The CDR3 consists of 14 residues. V dropped 6 bases and J dropped 6 bases, with 15 bases sitting between them. Here the CDR3 DNA reads TGTGCCAGCAGGGACTTTACTTCGGTAAACACCATATATTTT. Its protein is CASRDFTSVNTIYF. The full variable domain, with the rest looked up from reference TRBV2 and TRBJ1-3, is EPEVTQTPSHQVTQMGQEVILRCVPISNHLYFYWYRQILGQKVEFLVSFYNNEISEKSEIFDDQFSVERPDGSNFTLKIRSTKLEDSAMYFCASRDFTSVNTIYFGEGSWLTVV.

This chain uses TRBV18 with TRBJ1-6; TRBD1 agrees at 7 bases. CDR3 length: 17 amino acids. Germline CDR1 is KGHSH and CDR2 is LQKENI. J was trimmed by 3 bases and V by 0 bases; bases with no gene match: 5. CDR3 residues: CASSPPAAGGYNSPLHF. The DNA of the CDR3 is TGTGCCAGCTCACCACCGGCGGCAGGGGGCTATAATTCACCCCTCCACTTT.

CDR3 sequence: CSVEGQGYEQYF. CDR3 sequence (DNA): TGCAGCGTCGAGGGGCAGGGTTACGAGCAGTACTTC. The chain joins TRBV29-1 to TRBJ2-7; D may correspond to TRBD1 or TRBD2 (5 bases each). CDR3 length: 12 amino acids. V was trimmed by 6 bases and J by 4 bases, leaving 13 bases between them. Germline-derived CDR1 and CDR2 are SQVTM and ANQGSEA.